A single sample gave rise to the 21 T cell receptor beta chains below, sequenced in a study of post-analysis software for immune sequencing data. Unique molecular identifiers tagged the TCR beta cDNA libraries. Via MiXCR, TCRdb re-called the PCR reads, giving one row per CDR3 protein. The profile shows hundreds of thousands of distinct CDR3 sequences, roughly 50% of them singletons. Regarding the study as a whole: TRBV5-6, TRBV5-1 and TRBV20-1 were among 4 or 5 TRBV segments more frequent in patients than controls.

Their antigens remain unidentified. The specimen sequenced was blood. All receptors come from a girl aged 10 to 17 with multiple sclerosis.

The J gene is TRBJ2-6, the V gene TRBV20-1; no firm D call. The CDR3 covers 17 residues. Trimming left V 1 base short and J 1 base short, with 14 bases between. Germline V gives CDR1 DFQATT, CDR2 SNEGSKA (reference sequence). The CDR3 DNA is TGCAGTGCTAGAGTAGGTGTTAAGGCGTCTGGGGCCAACGTCCTGACTTTC. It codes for CSARVGVKASGANVLTF.

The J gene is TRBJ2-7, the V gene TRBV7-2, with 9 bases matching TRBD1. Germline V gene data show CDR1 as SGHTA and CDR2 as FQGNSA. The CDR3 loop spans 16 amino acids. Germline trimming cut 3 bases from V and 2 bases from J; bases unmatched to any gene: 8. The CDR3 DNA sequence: TGTGCCAGCAGCTTCTCCGGGACAGGGCTCCCCTACGAGCAGTACTTC. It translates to CASSFSGTGLPYEQYF.

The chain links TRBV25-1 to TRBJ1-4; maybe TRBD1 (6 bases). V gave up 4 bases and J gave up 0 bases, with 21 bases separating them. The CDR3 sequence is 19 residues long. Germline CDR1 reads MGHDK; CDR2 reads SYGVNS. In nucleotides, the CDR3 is TGTGCCAGCAGTGGACCCTCGTCCCGGGACACCTCAACTAATGAAAAACTGTTTTTT. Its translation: CASSGPSSRDTSTNEKLFF.

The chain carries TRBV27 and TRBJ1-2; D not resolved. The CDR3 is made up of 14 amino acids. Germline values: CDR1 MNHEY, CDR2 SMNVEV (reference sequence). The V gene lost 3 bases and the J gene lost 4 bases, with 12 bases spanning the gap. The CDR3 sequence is CASSFSTRSYGYTF. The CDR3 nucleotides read TGTGCCAGCAGTTTCAGCACCCGAAGCTATGGCTACACCTTC.

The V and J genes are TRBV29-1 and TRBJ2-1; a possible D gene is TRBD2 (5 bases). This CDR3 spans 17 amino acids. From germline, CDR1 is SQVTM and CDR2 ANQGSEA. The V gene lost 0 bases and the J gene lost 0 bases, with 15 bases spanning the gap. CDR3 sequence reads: CSVEEGRGPSSYNEQFF. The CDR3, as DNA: TGCAGCGTTGAAGAGGGTCGCGGGCCGAGCTCCTACAATGAGCAGTTCTTC.

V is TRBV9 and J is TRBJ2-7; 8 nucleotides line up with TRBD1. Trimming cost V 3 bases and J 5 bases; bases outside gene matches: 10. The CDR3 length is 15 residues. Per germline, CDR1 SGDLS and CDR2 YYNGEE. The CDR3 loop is CASSDRSDRENEQYF. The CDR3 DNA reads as TGTGCCAGCAGCGATCGGTCGGACAGGGAAAACGAGCAGTACTTC.

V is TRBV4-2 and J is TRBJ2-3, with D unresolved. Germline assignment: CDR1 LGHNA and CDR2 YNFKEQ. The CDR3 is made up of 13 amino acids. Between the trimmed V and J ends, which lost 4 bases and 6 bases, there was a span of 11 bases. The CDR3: CASSPRERDTQYF. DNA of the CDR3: TGTGCCAGCAGCCCGCGAGAGAGGGATACGCAGTATTTT.

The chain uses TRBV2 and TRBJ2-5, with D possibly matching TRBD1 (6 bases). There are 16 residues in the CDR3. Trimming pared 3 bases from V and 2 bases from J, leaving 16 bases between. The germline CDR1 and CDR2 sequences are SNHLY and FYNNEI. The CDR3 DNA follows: TGTGCCAGCAGTGATTCTCTGCGGACAGAACAAGAGACCCAGTACTTC. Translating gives CASSDSLRTEQETQYF.

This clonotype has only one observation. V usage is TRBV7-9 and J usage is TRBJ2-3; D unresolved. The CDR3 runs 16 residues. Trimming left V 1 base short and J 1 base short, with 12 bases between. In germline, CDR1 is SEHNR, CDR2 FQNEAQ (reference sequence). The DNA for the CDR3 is TGTGCCAGCAGCTTAGGAGCAGGTGCAGGCACAGATACGCAGTATTTT. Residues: CASSLGAGAGTDTQYF.

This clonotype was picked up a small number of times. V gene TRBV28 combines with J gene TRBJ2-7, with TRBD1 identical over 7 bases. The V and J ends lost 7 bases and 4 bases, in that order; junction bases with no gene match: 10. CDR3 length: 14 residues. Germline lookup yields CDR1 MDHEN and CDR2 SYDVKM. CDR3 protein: CASISTGISYEQYF. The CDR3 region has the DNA TGTGCCAGCATATCGACAGGGATTTCATACGAGCAGTACTTC.

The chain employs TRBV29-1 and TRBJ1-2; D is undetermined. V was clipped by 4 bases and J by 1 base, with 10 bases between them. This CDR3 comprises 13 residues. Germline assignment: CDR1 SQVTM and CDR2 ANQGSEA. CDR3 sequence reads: CSVVSRSNYGYTF. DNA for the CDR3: TGCAGCGTTGTCTCCCGTAGTAACTATGGCTACACCTTC.

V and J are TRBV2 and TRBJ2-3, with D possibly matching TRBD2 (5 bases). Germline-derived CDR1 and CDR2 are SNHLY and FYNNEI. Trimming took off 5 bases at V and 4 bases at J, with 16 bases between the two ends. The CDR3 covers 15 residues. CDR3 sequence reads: CASSRPPRTPDTQYF. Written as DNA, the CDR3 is TGTGCCAGCAGTCGGCCCCCTAGGACTCCAGATACGCAGTATTTT.

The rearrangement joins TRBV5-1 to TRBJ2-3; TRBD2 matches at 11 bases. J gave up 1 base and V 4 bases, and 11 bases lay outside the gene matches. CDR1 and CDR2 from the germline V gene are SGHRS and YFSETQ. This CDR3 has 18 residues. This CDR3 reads CASSRLRLAGSRTDTQYF. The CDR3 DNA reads TGCGCCAGCAGCCGACTGAGACTAGCGGGAAGCCGCACAGATACGCAGTATTTT. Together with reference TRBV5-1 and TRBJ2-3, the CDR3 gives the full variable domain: KAGVTQTPRYLIKTRGQQVTLSCSPISGHRSVSWYQQTPGQGLQFLFEYFSETQRNKGNFPGRFSGRQFSNSRSEMNVSTLELGDSALYLCASSRLRLAGSRTDTQYFGPGTRLTVL.

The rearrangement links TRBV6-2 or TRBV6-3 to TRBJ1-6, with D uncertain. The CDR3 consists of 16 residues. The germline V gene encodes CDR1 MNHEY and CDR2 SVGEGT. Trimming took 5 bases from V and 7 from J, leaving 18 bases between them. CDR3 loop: CASSPSNGLENSPLHF. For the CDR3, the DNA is TGTGCCAGCAGTCCCTCTAACGGACTGGAGAATTCACCCCTCCACTTT.

CDR3 residues: CASSLTGRGSETQYF. In DNA, the CDR3 is TGTGCCAGCAGCTTAACCGGGAGAGGATCAGAGACCCAGTACTTC. V is TRBV7-3 and J is TRBJ2-5; tentative D call: TRBD2 (6 bases). Germline assignment: CDR1 SGHTA and CDR2 FQGTGA. This CDR3 is 15 amino acids long. V was clipped by 0 bases and J by 4 bases, with 12 bases between them.

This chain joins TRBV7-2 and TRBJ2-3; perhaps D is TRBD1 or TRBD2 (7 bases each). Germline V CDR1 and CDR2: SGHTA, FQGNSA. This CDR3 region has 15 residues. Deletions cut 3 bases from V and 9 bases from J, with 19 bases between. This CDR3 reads CASSLGGGTAATQYF. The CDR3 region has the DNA TGTGCCAGCAGCTTGGGAGGGGGCACTGCAGCCACGCAGTATTTT.

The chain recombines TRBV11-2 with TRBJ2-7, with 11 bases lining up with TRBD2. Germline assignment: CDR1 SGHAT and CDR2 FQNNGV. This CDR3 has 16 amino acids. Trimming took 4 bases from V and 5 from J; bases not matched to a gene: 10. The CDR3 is CASSSSTSGNFDEQYF. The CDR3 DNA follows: TGTGCCAGCAGCTCTTCGACTAGCGGGAATTTTGACGAGCAGTACTTC.

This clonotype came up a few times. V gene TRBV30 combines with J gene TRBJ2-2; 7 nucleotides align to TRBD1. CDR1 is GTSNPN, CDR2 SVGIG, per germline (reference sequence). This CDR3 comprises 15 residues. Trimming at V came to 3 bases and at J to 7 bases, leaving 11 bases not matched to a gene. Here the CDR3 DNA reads TGTGCCTGGAGCGAACAGGGGAAGGATATCGGGGAGCTGTTTTTT. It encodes CAWSEQGKDIGELFF.

CDR3 nucleotides: TGTGCCAGCAGCCAAGCAGCGGGAGAGGGCTACGAGCAGTACTTC. It yields the protein CASSQAAGEGYEQYF. This chain uses TRBV3-1 with TRBJ2-7, with 8 bases that match TRBD2. V was pared by 1 base and J by 3 bases, with 5 bases of the junction left unmatched. Germline values: CDR1 LGHDT, CDR2 YNNKEL (reference sequence). CDR3 length: 15 amino acids.

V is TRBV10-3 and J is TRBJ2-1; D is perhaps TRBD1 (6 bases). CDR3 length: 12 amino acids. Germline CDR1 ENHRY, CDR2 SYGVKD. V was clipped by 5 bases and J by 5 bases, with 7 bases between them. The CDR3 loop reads CAISRDNNEQFF. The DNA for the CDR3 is TGTGCCATCAGTAGGGACAACAATGAGCAGTTCTTC.

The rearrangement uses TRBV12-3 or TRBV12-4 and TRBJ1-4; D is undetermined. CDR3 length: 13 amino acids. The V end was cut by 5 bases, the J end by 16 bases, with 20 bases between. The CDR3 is CASSASRSLKKFF. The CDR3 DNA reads TGTGCCAGCAGTGCTTCCCGGTCCCTCAAAAAGTTTTTT.